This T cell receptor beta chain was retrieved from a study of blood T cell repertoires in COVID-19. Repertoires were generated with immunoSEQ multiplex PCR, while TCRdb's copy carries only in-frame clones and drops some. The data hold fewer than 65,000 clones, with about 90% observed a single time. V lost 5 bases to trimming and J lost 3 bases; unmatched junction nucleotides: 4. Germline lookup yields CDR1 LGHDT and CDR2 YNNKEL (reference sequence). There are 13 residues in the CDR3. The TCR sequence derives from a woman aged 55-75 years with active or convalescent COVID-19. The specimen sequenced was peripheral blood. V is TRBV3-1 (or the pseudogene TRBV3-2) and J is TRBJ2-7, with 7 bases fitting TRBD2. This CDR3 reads CASSSRDYYEQYF. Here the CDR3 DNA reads TGTGCCAGCAGCTCCCGGGACTACTACGAGCAGTACTTC.